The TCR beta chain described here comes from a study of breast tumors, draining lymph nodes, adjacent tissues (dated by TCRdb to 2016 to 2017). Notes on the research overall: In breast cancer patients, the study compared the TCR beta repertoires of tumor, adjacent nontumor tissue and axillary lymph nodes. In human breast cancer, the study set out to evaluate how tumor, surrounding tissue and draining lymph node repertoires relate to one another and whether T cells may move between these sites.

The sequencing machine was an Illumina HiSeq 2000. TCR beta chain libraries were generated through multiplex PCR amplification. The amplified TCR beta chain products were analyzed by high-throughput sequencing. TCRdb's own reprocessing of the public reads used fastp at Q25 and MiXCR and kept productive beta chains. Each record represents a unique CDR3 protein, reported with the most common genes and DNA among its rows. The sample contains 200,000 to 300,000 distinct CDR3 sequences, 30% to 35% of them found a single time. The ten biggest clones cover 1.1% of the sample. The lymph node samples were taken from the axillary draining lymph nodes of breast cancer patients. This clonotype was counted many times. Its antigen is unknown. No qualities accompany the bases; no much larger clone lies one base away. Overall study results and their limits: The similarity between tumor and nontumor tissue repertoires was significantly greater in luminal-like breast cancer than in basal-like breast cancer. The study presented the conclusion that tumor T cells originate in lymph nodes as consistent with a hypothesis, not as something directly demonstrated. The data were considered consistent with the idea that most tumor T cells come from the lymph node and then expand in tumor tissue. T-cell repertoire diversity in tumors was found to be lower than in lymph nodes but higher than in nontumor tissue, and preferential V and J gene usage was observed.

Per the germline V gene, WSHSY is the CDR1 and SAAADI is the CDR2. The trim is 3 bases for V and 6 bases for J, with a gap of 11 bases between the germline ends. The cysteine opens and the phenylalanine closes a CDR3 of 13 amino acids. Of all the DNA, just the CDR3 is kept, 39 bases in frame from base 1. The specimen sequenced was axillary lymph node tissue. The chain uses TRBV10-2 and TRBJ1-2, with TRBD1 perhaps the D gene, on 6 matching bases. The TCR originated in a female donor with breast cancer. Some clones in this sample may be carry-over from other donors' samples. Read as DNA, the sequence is TGCGCCAGCAGTGATATGGACAGAAATGGCTACACCTTC. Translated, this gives CASSDMDRNGYTF.